This T cell receptor beta chain was captured by sequencing in a study of blood T cells in healthy people across ages. From germline, CDR1 is DFQATT and CDR2 SNEGSKA (reference sequence). V lost 0 bases and J 2 bases, leaving 13 bases between the germline ends. CDR3 length: 15 residues. Concerning this clonotype itself: Its specificity is unknown.

Sample-barcoded 5' priming and a J-beta primer mix drove a second PCR of about 7 to 11 cycles. Per sample, CDR3-containing paired-end reads numbered at least 2.5 million. MiXCR, run by TCRdb on the 5' RACE reads, gives a single entry per CDR3 protein. The repertoire consists of some 1.7 million distinct CDR3 sequences, with 28% occurring once and the leading ten covering about 8%. General study findings and limits: Shifts in expanded clonotypes may have been confounded by donor CMV status, which was unknown. Since the PBMCs were unsorted, naive and antigen-experienced cells could not be conclusively compared. Getting older went along with TCR beta diversity per million T cells dropping roughly linearly.

This chain links TRBV20-1 with TRBJ2-5; no clear D. The sample comprised blood. The sequence derives from a young woman in good health. The CDR3 region is CSARERKRPQETQYF. CDR3 in DNA: TGCAGTGCTAGAGAGCGGAAAAGGCCGCAAGAGACCCAGTACTTC.